One sample yielded the 18 T cell receptor beta chains listed below, sequenced in a study of regulatory T cells in long-lasting Graves disease. Time point described: persistent/refractory GD, antithyroid drugs over 5 years with positive TRAb. Isolated PBMC RNA provided the starting material for the TCR library. Building the TCR beta libraries relied on iRepertoire HTBI primers, and CDR3 regions underwent Arm-PCR. TCRdb re-called the multiplex PCR reads through MiXCR, storing one row per CDR3 protein. This table holds approximately 350,000 distinct CDR3 sequences, 20% to 25% found once. The sequenced sample was peripheral blood mononuclear cells (PBMCs), obtained when the disease was refractory, from a patient treated with antithyroid drugs. All receptors come from a woman in her thirties or forties with Graves disease.

A few counts support this clonotype. The V gene is TRBV10-3, the J gene TRBJ2-7; 9 nucleotides align to TRBD2. CDR1 ENHRY and CDR2 SYGVKD come from the germline V gene. The CDR3 totals 15 residues. The J segment lost 3 bases and the V segment lost 3 bases, leaving 6 bases of the junction unmatched. The CDR3 coding sequence is TGTGCCATCAGTGATGAGACTAGCGGTATCTACGAGCAGTACTTC. It specifies CAISDETSGIYEQYF.

This clonotype turned up a few times. The V and J genes are TRBV7-2 and TRBJ1-2; 7 nucleotides agree with TRBD1. The trim removed 4 bases at V and 0 bases at J, leaving 5 bases unmatched. This CDR3 is built from 15 residues. Germline assignment: CDR1 SGHTA and CDR2 FQGNSA. The CDR3 reads CASSSRGQPNYGYTF. The CDR3 DNA sequence: TGTGCCAGCAGCTCGCGGGGACAGCCTAACTATGGCTACACCTTC.

DNA for the CDR3: TGTGCCAGCAGCCAAGTTTTGGGTCAGCCCCAGCATTTT. Protein product: CASSQVLGQPQHF. The chain carries TRBV14 and TRBJ1-5, with D unresolved. The length of the CDR3 is 13 residues. The ends were cut back, 1 base at V and 6 bases at J, with 7 bases in the middle. CDR1 and CDR2 (germline): SGHDN, FVKESK.

At least ten counts were recorded for this clonotype. J is TRBJ2-7 and V is TRBV27; TRBD1 is a possible D gene (5 bases). The V and J ends lost 2 bases and 3 bases respectively, with 14 bases between them. Looked up from germline, CDR1 is MNHEY and CDR2 is SMNVEV (reference sequence). The CDR3 is 15 amino acids. The CDR3 protein is CASSLKGLGRYEQYF. In nucleotides, the CDR3 is TGTGCCAGCAGTTTAAAGGGCCTGGGGCGCTACGAGCAGTACTTC.

This clonotype was counted ten times or more. The gene calls are TRBV11-2 and TRBJ2-7; the D is unclear. Trimming left V 3 bases short and J 2 bases short, with 11 bases between. Germline V lookup: CDR1 SGHAT, CDR2 FQNNGV. This CDR3 has 14 amino acids. The CDR3 nucleotides read TGTGCCAGCAGCTTCGGATACGAGACCTACGAGCAGTACTTC. Translating it yields CASSFGYETYEQYF.

This clonotype was counted a few times. The chain has TRBV7-9 and TRBJ2-6; 10 bases match TRBD1. This CDR3 is 16 amino acids long. With V trimmed by 5 bases and J by 4 bases, 5 bases remained unmatched. Germline V gene lookup returns CDR1 SEHNR and CDR2 FQNEAQ (reference sequence). Here the CDR3 reads CASSLDRGLGANVLTF. The CDR3 nucleotides are TGTGCCAGCAGCCTCGACAGGGGGCTCGGGGCCAACGTCCTGACTTTC.

This clonotype was detected ten times or more. The V and J genes are TRBV5-1 and TRBJ2-4; the D gene is possibly TRBD2 (6 bases). The CDR3 totals 16 residues. Per germline, CDR1 SGHRS and CDR2 YFSETQ. V was shortened by 3 bases and J by 3 bases, with 16 bases between the two germline ends. CDR3 nucleotides: TGCGCCAGCAGCTCTGGACATCCGCGGGACAAAAACATTCAGTACTTC. Translated, it gives CASSSGHPRDKNIQYF.

The CDR3 sequence: CATSPGGSYEQYF. CDR3 bases: TGTGCCACCAGCCCTGGGGGGAGCTACGAGCAGTACTTC. V usage is TRBV15 and J usage is TRBJ2-7; perhaps TRBD2 as D (6 bases). The germline V gene has CDR1 LNHNV and CDR2 YYDKDF (reference sequence). V lost 5 bases, J lost 3 bases, and 11 bases lay in between. This CDR3 has 13 residues.

This clonotype occurred a few times. The rearrangement links TRBV20-1 to TRBJ2-4; 14 positions agree with TRBD2. With V trimmed by 0 bases and J by 3 bases, 13 bases remained unmatched. This CDR3 comprises 20 residues. The V gene's germline CDR1 is DFQATT and CDR2 SNEGSKA (reference sequence). Here the CDR3 DNA reads TGCAGTGCTAGAGATCAGACTAGCGGGAGGGATAAACCCGGCAAAAACATTCAGTACTTC. This encodes CSARDQTSGRDKPGKNIQYF.

The rearrangement links TRBV5-4 to TRBJ2-3; 7 bases are a match to TRBD1. The CDR3 is made up of 15 amino acids. The germline V gene encodes CDR1 SGHNT and CDR2 YYREEE (reference sequence). Unmatched junction bases numbered 7, after V lost 4 bases and J lost 2 bases. CDR3 protein: CASSLDRVATDTQYF. The DNA of the CDR3 is TGTGCCAGCAGCCTCGACAGGGTAGCCACAGATACGCAGTATTTT.

This chain joins TRBV24-1 and TRBJ2-5; 7 nucleotides align to TRBD1. The length of the CDR3 is 16 residues. Looked up from germline, CDR1 is KGHDR and CDR2 is SFDVKD. Trimming at V came to 2 bases and at J to 5 bases, leaving 10 bases not matched to a gene. CDR3 sequence (DNA): TGTGCCACCAGTGATTCGACAGGGCGAAATGGCGAGACCCAGTACTTC. Protein: CATSDSTGRNGETQYF.

This clonotype was observed a handful of times. The V gene is TRBV28, the J gene TRBJ2-2; 9 bases align to TRBD2. CDR3 length: 17 amino acids. V lost 6 bases, J lost 6 bases, and 14 bases stayed unmatched. Per the germline V gene, CDR1 is MDHEN and CDR2 is SYDVKM. CDR3 amino acids: CASRPLLGLAPPGELFF. The DNA for the CDR3 is TGTGCCAGCAGGCCCCTTCTGGGACTAGCCCCTCCCGGGGAGCTGTTTTTT.

This chain joins TRBV6-2 or TRBV6-3 and TRBJ2-1; 12 bases map to TRBD2. Germline CDR1 is MNHEY and CDR2 is SVGEGT. With V trimmed by 7 bases and J by 4 bases, 8 bases remained unmatched. The CDR3 is 16 residues long. The CDR3 nucleotides read TGTGCCAGCACGACTAGCGGGAGTCAGGGATACAATGAGCAGTTCTTC. Translated: CASTTSGSQGYNEQFF.

A word on this clonotype: The junction differs from germline at one of its ends, possibly a read error. CDR3 in DNA: TGTGCCACCCAGACCCAGTATGCGTTCTTC. Translating gives CATQTQYAFF. The chain uses TRBV2 and TRBJ2-4; D is unresolved. This CDR3 comprises 10 residues. Germline values: CDR1 SNHLY, CDR2 FYNNEI.

This clonotype has ten or more counts. This chain uses TRBV20-1 with TRBJ2-7; D possibly corresponds to TRBD1 (5 bases). Trimming took 2 bases from V and 6 from J, leaving 14 bases between them. Germline lookup yields CDR1 DFQATT and CDR2 SNEGSKA (reference sequence). The CDR3 totals 13 residues. CDR3 sequence (DNA): TGCAGTGCTAGAACACGTCCCCAGGGCGAGCAGTACTTC. Translated: CSARTRPQGEQYF.

This clonotype has at least ten counts. The chain carries TRBV28 and TRBJ2-7, with D perhaps assigned TRBD1 or TRBD2 (6 bases each). The CDR3 extends over 18 amino acids. Germline values: CDR1 MDHEN, CDR2 SYDVKM. Deletions cut 5 bases from V and 2 bases from J, with 25 bases between. CDR3 sequence: CASSPRGDVGGPPYEQYF. Here the CDR3 DNA reads TGTGCCAGCAGTCCTAGGGGGGACGTGGGGGGACCACCCTACGAGCAGTACTTC.

This clonotype was detected many times. The chain is built from TRBV2 and TRBJ2-2, with D maybe TRBD1 (5 bases). Trimming cost V 6 bases and J 7 bases, with 15 bases left between them. CDR1 and CDR2 from the germline V gene are SNHLY and FYNNEI. This CDR3 region has 14 residues. In DNA, the CDR3 is TGTGCCAGCAGACACAGGTCCCCTCGCGGGGAGCTGTTTTTT. This encodes CASRHRSPRGELFF.

This clonotype was recorded at least ten times. This sequence joins TRBV2 and TRBJ2-5, with 12 bases identical to TRBD2. CDR3 size: 15 residues. CDR1 and CDR2 from the germline V gene are SNHLY and FYNNEI. Trimming at V came to 10 bases and at J to 1 base, leaving 7 bases not matched to a gene. The CDR3 DNA sequence: TGTGCCACCCGAGGACTAGCGGGAATCCAAGAGACCCAGTACTTC. Residues: CATRGLAGIQETQYF.